These 15 T cell receptor beta chains share one sample of origin, sequenced in a study of blood T cell repertoires in COVID-19. TCRdb's table, derived via immunoSEQ multiplex PCR, lists solely in-frame clones and lacks some. In the table there are approximately 190,000 clones, less than 90% of which are singletons. The specimen was peripheral blood. The receptors originated from a woman aged 40 to 50 with acute or convalescent COVID-19.

The gene calls are TRBV28 and TRBJ2-1; tentative D call: TRBD2 (6 bases). Per germline, CDR1 MDHEN and CDR2 SYDVKM. V was shortened by 3 bases and J by 4 bases, with 13 bases between the two germline ends. This CDR3 is 15 amino acids long. The CDR3 DNA is TGTGCCAGCAGTTTGGGGCGGGGTACGTACAATGAGCAGTTCTTC. Translating gives CASSLGRGTYNEQFF.

The chain employs TRBV5-4 and TRBJ2-1; no firm D call. Germline V gene data show CDR1 as SGHNT and CDR2 as YYREEE (reference sequence). The CDR3 sequence is 16 residues long. The V end lost 0 bases, the J end lost 1 base, and 11 bases lay between the germline ends. The CDR3 spells CASSLGKKRSYNEQFF. The CDR3 DNA reads TGTGCCAGCAGCTTGGGAAAAAAGCGTTCCTACAATGAGCAGTTCTTC.

This chain joins TRBV6-6 and TRBJ2-1; possibly TRBD1 for D (5 bases). In germline, CDR1 is MNHNY, CDR2 SVGAGI (reference sequence). The V end lost 0 bases, the J end lost 9 bases, and 12 bases lay between the germline ends. The CDR3 sequence is 14 residues long. CDR3 residues: CASSYSGPSLEQFF. The DNA of the CDR3 is TGTGCCAGCAGTTACTCGGGGCCCTCTCTTGAGCAGTTCTTC.

The chain links TRBV11-2 to TRBJ1-6, with D tentatively TRBD1 (6 bases). The germline V gene has CDR1 SGHAT and CDR2 FQNNGV. There are 15 residues in the CDR3. V was clipped by 3 bases and J by 7 bases, with 13 bases between them. The DNA of the CDR3 is TGTGCCAGCAGCTTTTCAGGGGCAATAAATTCACCCCTCCACTTT. Encoded protein: CASSFSGAINSPLHF.

The J gene is TRBJ2-2, the V gene TRBV11-2, with 11 bases matching TRBD1. J was trimmed by 3 bases and V by 4 bases; bases with no gene match: 7. In germline, CDR1 is SGHAT, CDR2 FQNNGV. This CDR3 spans 17 amino acids. The DNA for the CDR3 is TGTGCCAGCAGCTCAAGCCGGGACAGGGGGTACACCGGGGAGCTGTTTTTT. Protein sequence: CASSSSRDRGYTGELFF.

The rearrangement joins TRBV3-1 (or the pseudogene TRBV3-2) to TRBJ2-1; maybe TRBD2 (6 bases). Germline CDR1 reads LGHDT; CDR2 reads YNNKEL (reference sequence). The V gene lost 3 bases and the J gene lost 2 bases, with 17 bases spanning the gap. This CDR3 spans 17 amino acids. Here the CDR3 reads CASSQDSSAIPYNEQFF. Here the CDR3 DNA reads TGTGCCAGCAGCCAGGATTCTAGCGCGATACCCTACAATGAGCAGTTCTTC.

The chain employs TRBV13 and TRBJ1-1; D gene uncertain. Germline CDR1 and CDR2: PRHDT and FYEKMQ (reference sequence). The V end lost 5 bases, the J end lost 6 bases, and 13 bases lay between the germline ends. CDR3 length equals 13 residues. In DNA, the CDR3 is TGTGCCAGCAGCGACCAGGTGGAGGCTGAAGCTTTCTTT. Residues: CASSDQVEAEAFF.

As regards this clone: Other DNA sequences in this sample translate to the same CDR3. The CDR3 region is CASSPDRNYGYTF. The CDR3 DNA reads TGTGCCAGCAGTCCTGACAGAAACTATGGCTACACCTTC. J is TRBJ1-2 and V is TRBV7-2, with a possible D match to TRBD1 (5 bases). V was trimmed by 6 bases and J by 2 bases, leaving 10 bases between them. The length of the CDR3 is 13 residues. The germline V gene has CDR1 SGHTA and CDR2 FQGNSA.

The CDR3 DNA sequence: TGTGCCAGCGCTTCAGGGACAGCCTATGGCTACACCTTC. Its translation is CASASGTAYGYTF. The V call is TRBV2, the J call TRBJ1-2; TRBD1 agrees at 7 bases. J lost 4 bases, V lost 8 bases, and 7 bases had no gene match. Germline values: CDR1 SNHLY, CDR2 FYNNEI. The CDR3 is 13 amino acids.

The chain has TRBV7-3 and TRBJ2-3; TRBD2 matches at 8 bases. Germline CDR1 and CDR2: SGHTA and FQGTGA. The CDR3 loop spans 15 amino acids. Losses at the gene ends were 4 bases for V and 2 bases for J; bases not matched to a gene: 5. The chain's CDR3 is CASSSSGGTTDTQYF. The CDR3 DNA reads TGTGCCAGCAGCTCCTCGGGAGGGACCACAGATACGCAGTATTTT.

The V gene is TRBV7-9, the J gene TRBJ1-5; 7 bases line up with TRBD1. The CDR3 is 19 amino acids. Trimming at V came to 0 bases and at J to 0 bases, leaving 11 bases not matched to a gene. Per germline, CDR1 SEHNR and CDR2 FQNEAQ (reference sequence). The CDR3 DNA follows: TGTGCCAGCAGCTTAGCGCAGGGGGGCCACGATCTTAGCAATCAGCCCCAGCATTTT. Translated, it gives CASSLAQGGHDLSNQPQHF. The full variable domain, its missing parts supplied by reference TRBV7-9 and TRBJ1-5, is DTGVSQNPRHKITKRGQNVTFRCDPISEHNRLYWYRQTLGQGPEFLTYFQNEAQLEKSRLLSDRFSAERPKGSFSTLEIQRTEQGDSAMYLCASSLAQGGHDLSNQPQHFGDGTRLSIL.

The rearrangement links TRBV19 to TRBJ1-5; D remains ambiguous. V lost 4 bases to trimming and J lost 8 bases, with 15 bases between them. From germline, CDR1 is LNHDA and CDR2 SQIVND (reference sequence). This CDR3 is 14 amino acids long. CDR3 amino acids: CASSRPGDSKPQHF. As DNA, the CDR3 is TGTGCCAGTAGTAGACCCGGAGATAGTAAGCCCCAGCATTTT.

V is TRBV7-9 and J is TRBJ2-1; TRBD2 matches at 13 bases. V gave up 5 bases and J gave up 8 bases; unmatched junction bases: 6. CDR1 is SEHNR, CDR2 FQNEAQ, per germline (reference sequence). The CDR3 totals 15 residues. The CDR3 nucleotides read TGTGCCAGCAGCCAGGGACTAGCGGGGAGCGATGAGCAGTTCTTC. This sequence encodes CASSQGLAGSDEQFF.

The chain carries TRBV10-3 and TRBJ2-1, with 10 bases lining up with TRBD2. The CDR3 totals 19 residues. Germline-derived CDR1 and CDR2 are ENHRY and SYGVKD. The V segment lost 2 bases and the J segment 0 bases; nucleotides outside the gene matches: 10. The CDR3 region is CAISEPKVAGGPSYNEQFF. Here the CDR3 DNA reads TGTGCCATCAGTGAGCCAAAGGTAGCGGGGGGCCCCTCCTACAATGAGCAGTTCTTC.

This clone was seen more than once but under ten times. V is TRBV5-6 and J is TRBJ2-7; D is perhaps TRBD2 (7 bases). V lost 0 bases to trimming and J lost 0 bases, with 13 bases between them. Germline lookup yields CDR1 SGHDT and CDR2 YYEEEE. CDR3 size: 16 residues. In DNA form, the CDR3 reads TGTGCCAGCAGCTTGGAGGGGGGGCTTAGCTCCTACGAGCAGTACTTC. Its protein is CASSLEGGLSSYEQYF.